This passage covers 9 T cell receptor beta chains from one sample sequenced in a study of early T cells in non-severe SARS-CoV-2 infection. TCRdb fed the 5' RACE reads into MiXCR, producing one record per CDR3 protein. Among about 94,000 distinct CDR3 sequences listed, approximately 13% were seen once. The sequenced sample was whole blood. The receptors were gathered from an adult who was a healthcare worker with PCR-confirmed SARS-CoV-2 infection or an uninfected control (not recorded which).

The J gene is TRBJ2-2, the V gene TRBV6-2 or TRBV6-3, with 8 nucleotides matching TRBD1. Germline CDR1 reads MNHEY; CDR2 reads SVGEGT. J lost 4 bases, V lost 6 bases, and 4 bases had no gene match. The CDR3 covers 14 residues. CDR3 amino acids: CASRTTGGTGELFF. CDR3 coding DNA: TGTGCCAGCAGAACTACAGGGGGCACCGGGGAGCTGTTTTTT.

This clonotype was detected only a few times. V is TRBV6-6 and J is TRBJ1-2; 8 bases match TRBD1. Germline loops: CDR1 MNHNY, CDR2 SVGAGI (reference sequence). The CDR3 has 14 amino acids. Trimming took 5 bases from V and 7 from J; bases not matched to a gene: 9. In DNA, the CDR3 is TGTGCCAGCAGTAGGACAGGGCGGACAGGTGGCTACACCTTC. As protein: CASSRTGRTGGYTF.

This sequence joins TRBV5-6 and TRBJ1-1, with TRBD1 as a possible D gene (6 bases). In germline, CDR1 is SGHDT, CDR2 YYEEEE. Trimming shortened V by 4 bases and J by 2 bases, and 12 bases separated the two germline ends. The CDR3 has 14 amino acids. Here the CDR3 DNA reads TGTGCCAGCAGCCGTACAGGGTATAACACTGAAGCTTTCTTT. Translating it yields CASSRTGYNTEAFF.

The table lists this clonotype with a few counts. V is TRBV27 and J is TRBJ1-2; D is perhaps TRBD1 (5 bases). From germline, CDR1 is MNHEY and CDR2 SMNVEV (reference sequence). This CDR3 comprises 16 residues. Deletions cut 4 bases from V and 2 bases from J, with 17 bases between. The CDR3 nucleotides read TGTGCCAGCAGTTCTCTCCCTGCGGGGGGAAACTATGGCTACACCTTC. Amino acids: CASSSLPAGGNYGYTF.

This clonotype was observed many times. The rearrangement links TRBV9 to TRBJ2-2, with 7 positions matching TRBD2. Trimming at V came to 4 bases and at J to 6 bases, leaving 15 bases not matched to a gene. Germline loops: CDR1 SGDLS, CDR2 YYNGEE. CDR3 length: 17 residues. Here the CDR3 DNA reads TGTGCCAGCAGCCCTCAGCTGGGGGGGTTGGTCCCCGGGGAGCTGTTTTTT. Protein product: CASSPQLGGLVPGELFF.

This clonotype showed up many times. A junction boundary mismatches the germline segment, possibly from a read error. V is TRBV20-1 and J is TRBJ2-7; D gene uncertain. Germline values: CDR1 DFQATT, CDR2 SNEGSKA (reference sequence). The CDR3 sequence is 8 residues long. This chain's CDR3 is CSARPGLF. The CDR3 DNA reads TGCAGTGCTAGACCGGGTCTCTTC.

V usage is TRBV28 and J usage is TRBJ2-7, with unresolved D. Trimming cost V 2 bases and J 7 bases, with 6 bases left between them. The CDR3 runs to 11 residues. Germline CDR1 and CDR2: MDHEN and SYDVKM. CDR3 residues: CASSLVGEQYF. CDR3 DNA sequence: TGTGCCAGCAGTTTAGTCGGAGAGCAGTACTTC.

The V and J genes are TRBV5-5 and TRBJ1-1, with D perhaps matching TRBD1 (6 bases). With 7 bases removed from V and 4 bases from J, the gap between germline ends came to 14 bases. The CDR3 sequence is 13 residues long. Germline-derived CDR1 and CDR2 are SGHKS and YYEKEE (reference sequence). As DNA, the CDR3 is TGTGCCAGCGCGGTGGGGGCGGTCACTGAAGCTTTCTTT. Amino acids: CASAVGAVTEAFF.

This clonotype was seen many times. The chain joins TRBV6-2 or TRBV6-3 to TRBJ2-7, with D possibly TRBD1 on 5 matching bases. The germline gives CDR1 MNHEY, CDR2 SVGEGT. V lost 6 bases, J lost 4 bases, and 16 bases lay in between. CDR3 length: 14 amino acids. The CDR3 nucleotides are TGTGCCAGCAGGACCACAGGTAACCAATACGAGCAGTACTTC. This gives the protein CASRTTGNQYEQYF.